This record looks at one T cell receptor beta chain sequence and its context. What it recognizes is unknown. This sample was included in a study of shared clonotypes between healthy human individuals. In the original analysis: ImmunoSEQ supplied junction-only sequences lacking quality scores, so filtering was different. Method: immunoSEQ multiplex PCR; TCRdb's copy keeps in-frame clones and lacks some. Clone size and V and J calls were adopted from that table, with D and trimming inferred from the DNA. The repertoire holds about a million clones, with around 74% as singletons. This CDR3 spans 14 amino acids. V shed 3 bases and J shed 8 bases, with 14 bases lying between them. Germline lookup yields CDR1 LNHDA and CDR2 SQIVND (reference sequence). Free of recent acute infections or vaccinations, the donors were healthy HIV-negative adults. Both subsets, CD45RA+ naive and CD45RA-negative memory, were split from the CD4+ cells.

Notes on the study in general: Sampling covered blood only; tissue repertoires likely differ.

The source is a man aged 18-30 years in good health. The specimen was memory CD4+ T cells sorted from blood. Subset noted: CD45RA-negative fraction. This sequence joins TRBV19 and TRBJ2-1; tentative D call: TRBD2 (5 bases). CDR3 protein: CASSISGVLDEQFF. CDR3 sequence (DNA): TGTGCCAGTAGTATTTCCGGGGTCCTGGATGAGCAGTTCTTC. Full variable domain (outside the CDR3, taken from reference TRBV19 and TRBJ2-1): DGGITQSPKYLFRKEGQNVTLSCEQNLNHDAMYWYRQDPGQGLRLIYYSQIVNDFQKGDIAEGYSVSREKKESFPLTVTSAQKNPTAFYLCASSISGVLDEQFFGPGTRLTVL.